This TCR beta chain was profiled in a study of OX40 agonist ivuxolimab in advanced cancers. Libraries were prepared by immunoSEQ multiplex PCR; TCRdb keeps only in-frame clonotypes and omits some of them. The sample lists fewer than 70,000 clones, roughly 90% occurring once. The sequence came from an adult with an advanced solid tumor such as melanoma, head and neck, liver or kidney cancer. The material sequenced was CD4+ or CD8+ T cells sorted from blood, taken in a trial of the OX40 agonist ivuxolimab.

The CDR3 region is CASSLPTGGGVEAFF. In nucleotides, the CDR3 is TGTGCCAGCAGCTTACCGACCGGGGGTGGGGTTGAAGCTTTCTTT. This chain uses TRBV5-5 with TRBJ1-1; D is perhaps TRBD1 (5 bases). The CDR3 runs to 15 residues. V lost 2 bases and J lost 7, with 18 bases in between. The V gene's germline CDR1 is SGHKS and CDR2 YYEKEE (reference sequence).